This record concerns one T cell receptor (beta chain) sequence. The sample comes from a study of blood T cell repertoires in COVID-19. For the study at large: The United States, Italy and Spain were the sources of the acute and convalescent COVID-19 samples. From T cells, B-cell-depleted T cells, or PBMCs came the material, which was cDNA or gDNA.

There are 14 residues in the CDR3. CDR1 is MNHEY and CDR2 is SVGEGT in the germline V gene. Trimming took 2 bases from V and 6 from J; bases not matched to a gene: 4. In the authors' methods: Amplification of reference gene primers was used by the study to estimate nucleated cell counts. The assay was immunoSEQ multiplex PCR, and TCRdb's table has in-frame clones only and misses some. V, J and clone size derive from that table, while D and trimming were established from the DNA sequence. This table has just under 90,000 clones, 72% appearing once. The receptor's source is an elderly woman with acute or convalescent COVID-19. The V call is TRBV6-2 or TRBV6-3, the J call TRBJ2-3; 8 nucleotides line up with TRBD1. Sequencing was done on a sample of peripheral blood. CDR3 coding DNA: TGTGCCAGCAGTTACCCGACAGGGGTGGATACGCAGTATTTT. Translated: CASSYPTGVDTQYF.